The entry below gives a single TCR beta chain sequence along with its context. The treatment denotes: some 20 received Ad26.COV2.S at low or high dose, single or two shots; about 5 received placebo; per-sample allocation not given. The samples date from day 63 after the first vaccine or placebo injection. This entry comes from a study of Ad26.COV2.S vaccination and SARS-CoV-2 variants. Overall study context: Donor was one of the participants in the Ad26.COV2.S arm of the COV1001 trial.

Profiled with immunoSEQ multiplex PCR; TCRdb holds only in-frame clones, not every one. The table includes more than 300,000 clones, about 89% detected once. This TCR was sampled from a person between 18 and 65 years old who received the Ad26.COV2.S COVID-19 vaccine or a placebo. The source material was peripheral blood, sampled in a trial of Ad26.COV2.S vaccine versus placebo.

This CDR3 is CASSFGSHNEAFF. DNA for the CDR3: TGTGCCAGCAGTTTCGGGTCACACAATGAAGCTTTCTTT. This chain links TRBV28 with TRBJ1-1; D is unresolved. Germline V gene sequence: CDR1 MDHEN, CDR2 SYDVKM. The ends were cut back, 3 bases at V and 7 bases at J, with 12 bases in the middle. The CDR3 totals 13 residues.